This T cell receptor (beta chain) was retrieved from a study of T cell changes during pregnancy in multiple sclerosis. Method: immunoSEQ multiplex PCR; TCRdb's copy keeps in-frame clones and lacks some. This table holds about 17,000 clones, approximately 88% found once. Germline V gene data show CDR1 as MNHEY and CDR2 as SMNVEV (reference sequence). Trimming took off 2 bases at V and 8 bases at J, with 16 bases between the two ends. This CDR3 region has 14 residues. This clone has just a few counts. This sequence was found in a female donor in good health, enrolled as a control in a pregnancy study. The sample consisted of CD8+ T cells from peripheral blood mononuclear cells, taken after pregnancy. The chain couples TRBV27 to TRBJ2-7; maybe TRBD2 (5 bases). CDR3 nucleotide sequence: TGTGCCAGCAGTTTAATCCTAGACCTCGGGAAGCAGTACTTC. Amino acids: CASSLILDLGKQYF.